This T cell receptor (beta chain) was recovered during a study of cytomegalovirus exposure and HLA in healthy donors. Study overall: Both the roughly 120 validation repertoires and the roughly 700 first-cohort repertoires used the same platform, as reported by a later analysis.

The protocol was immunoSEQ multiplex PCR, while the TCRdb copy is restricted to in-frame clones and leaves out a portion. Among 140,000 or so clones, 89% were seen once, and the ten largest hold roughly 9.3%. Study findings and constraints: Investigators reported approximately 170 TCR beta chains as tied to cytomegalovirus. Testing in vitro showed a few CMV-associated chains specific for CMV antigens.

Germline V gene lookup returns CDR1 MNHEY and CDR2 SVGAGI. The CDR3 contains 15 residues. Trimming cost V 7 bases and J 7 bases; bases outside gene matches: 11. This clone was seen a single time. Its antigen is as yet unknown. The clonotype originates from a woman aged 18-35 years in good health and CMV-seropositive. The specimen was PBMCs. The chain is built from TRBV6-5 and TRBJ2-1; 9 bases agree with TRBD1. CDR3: CASTHPGTGRNEQFF. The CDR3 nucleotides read TGTGCCAGCACTCACCCAGGGACAGGGCGGAATGAGCAGTTCTTC.